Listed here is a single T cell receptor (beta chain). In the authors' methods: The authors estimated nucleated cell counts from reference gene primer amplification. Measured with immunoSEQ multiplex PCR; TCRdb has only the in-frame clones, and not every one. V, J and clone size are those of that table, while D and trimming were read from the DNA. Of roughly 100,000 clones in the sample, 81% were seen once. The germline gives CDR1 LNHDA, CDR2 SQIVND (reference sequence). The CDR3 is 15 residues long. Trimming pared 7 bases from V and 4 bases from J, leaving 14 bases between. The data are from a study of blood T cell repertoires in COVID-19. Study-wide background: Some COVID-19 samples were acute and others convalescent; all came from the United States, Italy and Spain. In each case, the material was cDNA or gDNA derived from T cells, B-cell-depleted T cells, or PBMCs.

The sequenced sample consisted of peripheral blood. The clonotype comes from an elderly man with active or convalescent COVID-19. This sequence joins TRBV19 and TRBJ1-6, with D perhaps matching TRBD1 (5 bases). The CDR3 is CASKVLGPYNSPLHF. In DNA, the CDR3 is TGTGCCAGTAAAGTTCTGGGGCCGTATAATTCACCCCTCCACTTT.